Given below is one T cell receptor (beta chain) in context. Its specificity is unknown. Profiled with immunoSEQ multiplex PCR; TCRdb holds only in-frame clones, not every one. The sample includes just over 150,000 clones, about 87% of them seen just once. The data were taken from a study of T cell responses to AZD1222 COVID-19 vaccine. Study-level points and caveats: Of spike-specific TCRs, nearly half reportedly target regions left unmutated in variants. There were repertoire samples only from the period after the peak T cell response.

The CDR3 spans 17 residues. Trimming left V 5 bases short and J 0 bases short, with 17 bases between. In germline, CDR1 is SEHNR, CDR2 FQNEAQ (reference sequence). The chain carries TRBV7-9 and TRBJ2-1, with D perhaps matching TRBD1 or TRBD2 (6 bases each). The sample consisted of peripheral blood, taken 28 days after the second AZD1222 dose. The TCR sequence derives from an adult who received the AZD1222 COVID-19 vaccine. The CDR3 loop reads CASSPRGGVSSYNEQFF. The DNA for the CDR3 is TGTGCCAGCAGCCCCAGGGGCGGGGTAAGCTCCTACAATGAGCAGTTCTTC.